The T cell receptor beta chain described here comes from a study of CD8 T cells in ankylosing spondylitis. V shed 5 bases, J shed 5 bases, and the junction held 11 bases outside the gene matches. Germline V lookup: CDR1 DFQATT, CDR2 SNEGSKA (reference sequence). The CDR3 has 15 residues. TCRdb re-derived calls from the 5' RACE reads in MiXCR, one entry per CDR3 protein. The sample carries a few hundred thousand distinct CDR3 sequences, 20% recorded once. The sample taken for sequencing was blood, either unsorted or a sorted T cell fraction (not recorded which). This receptor was obtained from a female donor with ankylosing spondylitis or in good health (not recorded which). The rearrangement uses TRBV20-1 and TRBJ2-7; 11 nucleotides agree with TRBD2. CDR3 loop: CSARKTSGIVHEQYF. The CDR3 DNA sequence: TGCAGTGCTCGAAAGACTAGCGGGATCGTCCACGAGCAGTACTTC.